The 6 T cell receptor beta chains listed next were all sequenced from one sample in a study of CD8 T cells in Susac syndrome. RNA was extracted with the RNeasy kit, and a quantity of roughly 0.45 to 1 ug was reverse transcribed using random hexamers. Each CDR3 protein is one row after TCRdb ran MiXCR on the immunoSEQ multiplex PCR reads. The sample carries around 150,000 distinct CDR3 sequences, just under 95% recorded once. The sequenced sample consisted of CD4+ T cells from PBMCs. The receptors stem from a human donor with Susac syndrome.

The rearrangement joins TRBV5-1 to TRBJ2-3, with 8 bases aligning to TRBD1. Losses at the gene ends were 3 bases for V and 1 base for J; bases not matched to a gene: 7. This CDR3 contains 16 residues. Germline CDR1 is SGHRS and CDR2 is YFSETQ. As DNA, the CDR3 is TGCGCCAGCAGCTACCCCGGGACAGGCCGCACAGATACGCAGTATTTT. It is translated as CASSYPGTGRTDTQYF.

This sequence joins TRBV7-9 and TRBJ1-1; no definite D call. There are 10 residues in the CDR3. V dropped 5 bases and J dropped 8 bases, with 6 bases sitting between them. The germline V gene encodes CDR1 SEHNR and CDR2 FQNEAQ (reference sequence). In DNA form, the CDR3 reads TGTGCCAGCAGCCGAACGGAAGCTTTCTTT. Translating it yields CASSRTEAFF.

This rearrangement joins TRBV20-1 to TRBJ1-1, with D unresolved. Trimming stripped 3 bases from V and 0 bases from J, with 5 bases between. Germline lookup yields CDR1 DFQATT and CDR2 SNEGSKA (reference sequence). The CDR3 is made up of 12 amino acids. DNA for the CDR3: TGCAGTGCTAGCTTGGTGAACACTGAAGCTTTCTTT. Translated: CSASLVNTEAFF.

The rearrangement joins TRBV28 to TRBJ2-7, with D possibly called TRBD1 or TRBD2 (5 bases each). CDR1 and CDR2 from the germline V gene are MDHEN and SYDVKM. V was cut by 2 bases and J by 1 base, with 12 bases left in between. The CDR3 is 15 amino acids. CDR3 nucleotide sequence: TGTGCCAGCAGTTTACCGTGGGGGAAGTCCTACGAGCAGTACTTC. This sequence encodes CASSLPWGKSYEQYF.

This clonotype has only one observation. CDR3 bases: TGCAGTGCTATTTTAACGTCGGGGGGCCACCCCCCTGGAGAGTACTTC. Translating it yields CSAILTSGGHPPGEYF. The chain couples TRBV20-1 to TRBJ2-7, with TRBD2 as a possible D gene (7 bases). This CDR3 is 16 amino acids long. V lost 4 bases and J 11 bases, leaving 30 bases between the germline ends. Germline CDR1 is DFQATT and CDR2 is SNEGSKA (reference sequence).

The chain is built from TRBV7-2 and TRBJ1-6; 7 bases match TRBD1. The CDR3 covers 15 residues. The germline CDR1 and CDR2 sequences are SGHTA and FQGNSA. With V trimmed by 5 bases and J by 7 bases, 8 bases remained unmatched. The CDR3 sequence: CASSAVQGGNSPLHF. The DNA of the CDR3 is TGTGCCAGCAGCGCCGTCCAGGGGGGGAATTCACCCCTCCACTTT.